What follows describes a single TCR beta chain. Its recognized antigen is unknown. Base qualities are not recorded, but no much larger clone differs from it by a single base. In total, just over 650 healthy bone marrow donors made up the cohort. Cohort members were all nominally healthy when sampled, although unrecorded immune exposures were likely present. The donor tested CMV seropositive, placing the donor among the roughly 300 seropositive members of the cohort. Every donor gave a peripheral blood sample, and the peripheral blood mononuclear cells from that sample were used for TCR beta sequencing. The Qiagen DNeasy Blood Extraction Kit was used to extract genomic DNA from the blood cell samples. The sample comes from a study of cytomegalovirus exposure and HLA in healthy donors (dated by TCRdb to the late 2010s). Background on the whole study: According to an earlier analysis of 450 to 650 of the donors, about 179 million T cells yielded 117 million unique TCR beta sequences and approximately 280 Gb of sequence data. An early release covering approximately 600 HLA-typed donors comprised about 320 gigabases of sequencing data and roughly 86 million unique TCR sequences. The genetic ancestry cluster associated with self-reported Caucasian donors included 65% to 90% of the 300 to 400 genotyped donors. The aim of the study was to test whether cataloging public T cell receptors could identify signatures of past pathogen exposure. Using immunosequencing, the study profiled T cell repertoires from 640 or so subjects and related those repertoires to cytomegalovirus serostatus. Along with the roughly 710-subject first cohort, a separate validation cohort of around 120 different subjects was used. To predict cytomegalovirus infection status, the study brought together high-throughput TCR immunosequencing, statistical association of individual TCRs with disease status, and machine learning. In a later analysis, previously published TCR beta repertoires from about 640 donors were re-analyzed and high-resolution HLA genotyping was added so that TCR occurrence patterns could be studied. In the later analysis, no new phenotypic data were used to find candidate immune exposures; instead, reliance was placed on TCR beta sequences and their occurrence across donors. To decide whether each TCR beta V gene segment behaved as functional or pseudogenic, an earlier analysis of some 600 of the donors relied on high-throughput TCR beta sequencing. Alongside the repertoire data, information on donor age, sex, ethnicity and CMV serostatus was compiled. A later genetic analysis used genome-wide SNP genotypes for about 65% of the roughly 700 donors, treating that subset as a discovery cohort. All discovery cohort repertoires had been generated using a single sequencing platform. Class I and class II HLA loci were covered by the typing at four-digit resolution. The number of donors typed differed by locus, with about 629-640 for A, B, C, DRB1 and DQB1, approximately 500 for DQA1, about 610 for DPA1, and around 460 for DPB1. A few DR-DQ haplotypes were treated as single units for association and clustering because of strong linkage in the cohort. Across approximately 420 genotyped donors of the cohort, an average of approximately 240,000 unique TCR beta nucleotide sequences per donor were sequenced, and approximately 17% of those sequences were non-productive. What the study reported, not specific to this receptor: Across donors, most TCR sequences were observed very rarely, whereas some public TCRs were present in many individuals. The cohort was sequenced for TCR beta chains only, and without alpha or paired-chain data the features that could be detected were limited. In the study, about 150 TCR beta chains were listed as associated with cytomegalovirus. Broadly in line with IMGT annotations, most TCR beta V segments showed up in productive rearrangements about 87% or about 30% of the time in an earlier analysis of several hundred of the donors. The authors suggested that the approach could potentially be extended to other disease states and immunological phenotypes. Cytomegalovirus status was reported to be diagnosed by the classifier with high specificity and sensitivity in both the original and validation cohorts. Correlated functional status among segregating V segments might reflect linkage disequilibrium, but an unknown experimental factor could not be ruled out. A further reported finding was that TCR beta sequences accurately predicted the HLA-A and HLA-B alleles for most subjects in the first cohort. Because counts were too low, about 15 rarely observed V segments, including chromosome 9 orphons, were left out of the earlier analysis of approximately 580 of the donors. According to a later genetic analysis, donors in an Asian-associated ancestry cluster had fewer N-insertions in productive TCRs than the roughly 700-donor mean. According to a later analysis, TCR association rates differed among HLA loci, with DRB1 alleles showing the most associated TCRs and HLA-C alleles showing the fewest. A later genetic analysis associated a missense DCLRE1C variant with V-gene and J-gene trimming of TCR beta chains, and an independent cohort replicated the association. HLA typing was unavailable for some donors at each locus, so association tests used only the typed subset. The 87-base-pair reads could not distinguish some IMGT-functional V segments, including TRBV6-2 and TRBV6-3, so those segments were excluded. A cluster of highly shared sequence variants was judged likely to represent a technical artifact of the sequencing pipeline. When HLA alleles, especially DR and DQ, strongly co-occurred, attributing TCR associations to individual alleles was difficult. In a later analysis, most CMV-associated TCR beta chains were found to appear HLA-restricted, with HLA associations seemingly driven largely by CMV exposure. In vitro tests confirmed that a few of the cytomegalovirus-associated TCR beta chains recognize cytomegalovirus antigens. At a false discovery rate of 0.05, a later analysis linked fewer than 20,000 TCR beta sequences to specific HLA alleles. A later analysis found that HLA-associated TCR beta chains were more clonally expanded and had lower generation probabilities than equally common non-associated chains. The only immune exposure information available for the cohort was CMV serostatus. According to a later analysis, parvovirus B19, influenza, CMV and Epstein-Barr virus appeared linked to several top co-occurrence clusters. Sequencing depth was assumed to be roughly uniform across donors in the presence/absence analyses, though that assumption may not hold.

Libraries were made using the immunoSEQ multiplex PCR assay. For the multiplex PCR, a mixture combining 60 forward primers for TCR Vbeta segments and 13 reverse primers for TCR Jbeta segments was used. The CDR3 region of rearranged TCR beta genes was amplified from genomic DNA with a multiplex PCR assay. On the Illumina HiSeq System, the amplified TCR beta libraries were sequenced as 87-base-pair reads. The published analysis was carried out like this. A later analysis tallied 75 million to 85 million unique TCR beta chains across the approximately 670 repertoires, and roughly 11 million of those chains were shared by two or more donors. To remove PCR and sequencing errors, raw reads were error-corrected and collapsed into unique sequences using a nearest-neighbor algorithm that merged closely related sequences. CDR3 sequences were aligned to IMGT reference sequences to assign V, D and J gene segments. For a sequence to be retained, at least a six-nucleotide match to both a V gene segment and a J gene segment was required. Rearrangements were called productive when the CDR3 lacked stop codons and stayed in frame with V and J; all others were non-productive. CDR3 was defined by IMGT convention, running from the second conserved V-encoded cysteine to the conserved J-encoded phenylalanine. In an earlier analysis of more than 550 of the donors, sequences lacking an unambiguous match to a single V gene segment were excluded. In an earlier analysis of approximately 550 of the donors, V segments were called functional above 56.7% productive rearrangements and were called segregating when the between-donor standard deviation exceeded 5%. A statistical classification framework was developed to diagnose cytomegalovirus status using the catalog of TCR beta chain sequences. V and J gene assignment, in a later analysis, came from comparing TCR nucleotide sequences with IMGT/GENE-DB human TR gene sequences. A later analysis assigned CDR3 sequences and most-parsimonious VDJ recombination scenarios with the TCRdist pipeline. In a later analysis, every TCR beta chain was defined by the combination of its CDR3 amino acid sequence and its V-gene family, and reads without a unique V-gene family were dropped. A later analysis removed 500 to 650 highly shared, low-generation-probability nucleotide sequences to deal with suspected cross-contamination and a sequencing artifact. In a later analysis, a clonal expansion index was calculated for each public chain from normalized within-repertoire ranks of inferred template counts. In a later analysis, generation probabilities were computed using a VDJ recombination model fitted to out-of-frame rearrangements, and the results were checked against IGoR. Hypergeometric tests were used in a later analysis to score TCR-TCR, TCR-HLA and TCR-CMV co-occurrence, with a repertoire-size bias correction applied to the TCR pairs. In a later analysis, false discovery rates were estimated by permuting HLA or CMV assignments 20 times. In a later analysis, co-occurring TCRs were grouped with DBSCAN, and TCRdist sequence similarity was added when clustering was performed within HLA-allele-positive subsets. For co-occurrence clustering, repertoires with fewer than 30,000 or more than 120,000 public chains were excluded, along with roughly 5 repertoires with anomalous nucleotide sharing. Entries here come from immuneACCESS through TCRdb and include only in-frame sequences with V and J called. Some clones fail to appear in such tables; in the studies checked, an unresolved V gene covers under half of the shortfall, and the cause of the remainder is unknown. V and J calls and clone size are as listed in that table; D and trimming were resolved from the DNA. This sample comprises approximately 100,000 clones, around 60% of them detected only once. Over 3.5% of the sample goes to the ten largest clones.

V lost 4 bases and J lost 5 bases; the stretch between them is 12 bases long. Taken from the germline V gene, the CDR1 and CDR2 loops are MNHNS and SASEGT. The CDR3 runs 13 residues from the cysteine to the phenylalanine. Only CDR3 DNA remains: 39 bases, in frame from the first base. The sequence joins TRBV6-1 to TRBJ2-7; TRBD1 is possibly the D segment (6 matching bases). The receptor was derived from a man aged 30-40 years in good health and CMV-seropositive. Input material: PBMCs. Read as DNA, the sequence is TGTGCCAGCAGTGCACAGGGTATGGACGAGCAGTACTTC. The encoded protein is CASSAQGMDEQYF.